This T cell receptor beta chain was recovered during a study of blood T cells in healthy people across ages. Each donor had 8.5 to 10 milliliters of peripheral blood drawn. Germline CDR1 reads MNHEY; CDR2 reads SMNVEV (reference sequence). This CDR3 region has 20 residues. V dropped 5 bases and J dropped 3; count of bases not matched to a gene: 21. Study-level points and caveats: When set beside aged donors, long-lived donors presented more naive CD4+ cells and higher diversity.

This clonotype was seen only a few times. The antigen remains undetermined. A J-beta primer mix and a sample-barcoded 5' primer were used in a second PCR of roughly 7 to 12 cycles. TCRdb itself ran the 5' RACE reads through MiXCR, one entry per CDR3 protein. The repertoire holds 600,000 or so distinct CDR3 sequences, with 20% to 25% as singletons. The V call is TRBV27, the J call TRBJ2-3; 9 bases fit TRBD2. Sample: blood. This receptor was taken from a man between 70 and 80 years old in good health. DNA for the CDR3: TGTGCCAGCAGTCTCACTCGCCCCTTAGCGGGAGAGGGTATTACAGATACGCAGTATTTT. It is translated as CASSLTRPLAGEGITDTQYF.